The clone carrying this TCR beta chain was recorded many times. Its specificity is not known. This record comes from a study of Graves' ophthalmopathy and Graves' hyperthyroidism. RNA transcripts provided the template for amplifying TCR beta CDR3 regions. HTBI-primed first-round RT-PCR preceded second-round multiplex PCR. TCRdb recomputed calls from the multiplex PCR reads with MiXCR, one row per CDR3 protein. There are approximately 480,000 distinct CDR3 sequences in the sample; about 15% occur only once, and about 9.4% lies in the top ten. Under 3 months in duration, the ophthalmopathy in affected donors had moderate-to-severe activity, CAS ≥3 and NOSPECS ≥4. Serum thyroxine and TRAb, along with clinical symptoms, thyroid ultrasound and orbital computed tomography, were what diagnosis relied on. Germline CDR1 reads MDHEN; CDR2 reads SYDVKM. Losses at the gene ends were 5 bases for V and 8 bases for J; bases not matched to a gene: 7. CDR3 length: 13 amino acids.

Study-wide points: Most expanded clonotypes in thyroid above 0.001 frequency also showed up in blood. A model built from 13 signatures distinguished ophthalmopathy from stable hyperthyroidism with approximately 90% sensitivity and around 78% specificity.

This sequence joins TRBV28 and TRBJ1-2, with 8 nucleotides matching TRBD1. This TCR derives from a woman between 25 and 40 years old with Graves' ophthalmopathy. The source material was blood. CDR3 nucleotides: TGTGCCAGCAGTCCCAGGGGGCTGAGCGGCTACACCTTC. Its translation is CASSPRGLSGYTF.